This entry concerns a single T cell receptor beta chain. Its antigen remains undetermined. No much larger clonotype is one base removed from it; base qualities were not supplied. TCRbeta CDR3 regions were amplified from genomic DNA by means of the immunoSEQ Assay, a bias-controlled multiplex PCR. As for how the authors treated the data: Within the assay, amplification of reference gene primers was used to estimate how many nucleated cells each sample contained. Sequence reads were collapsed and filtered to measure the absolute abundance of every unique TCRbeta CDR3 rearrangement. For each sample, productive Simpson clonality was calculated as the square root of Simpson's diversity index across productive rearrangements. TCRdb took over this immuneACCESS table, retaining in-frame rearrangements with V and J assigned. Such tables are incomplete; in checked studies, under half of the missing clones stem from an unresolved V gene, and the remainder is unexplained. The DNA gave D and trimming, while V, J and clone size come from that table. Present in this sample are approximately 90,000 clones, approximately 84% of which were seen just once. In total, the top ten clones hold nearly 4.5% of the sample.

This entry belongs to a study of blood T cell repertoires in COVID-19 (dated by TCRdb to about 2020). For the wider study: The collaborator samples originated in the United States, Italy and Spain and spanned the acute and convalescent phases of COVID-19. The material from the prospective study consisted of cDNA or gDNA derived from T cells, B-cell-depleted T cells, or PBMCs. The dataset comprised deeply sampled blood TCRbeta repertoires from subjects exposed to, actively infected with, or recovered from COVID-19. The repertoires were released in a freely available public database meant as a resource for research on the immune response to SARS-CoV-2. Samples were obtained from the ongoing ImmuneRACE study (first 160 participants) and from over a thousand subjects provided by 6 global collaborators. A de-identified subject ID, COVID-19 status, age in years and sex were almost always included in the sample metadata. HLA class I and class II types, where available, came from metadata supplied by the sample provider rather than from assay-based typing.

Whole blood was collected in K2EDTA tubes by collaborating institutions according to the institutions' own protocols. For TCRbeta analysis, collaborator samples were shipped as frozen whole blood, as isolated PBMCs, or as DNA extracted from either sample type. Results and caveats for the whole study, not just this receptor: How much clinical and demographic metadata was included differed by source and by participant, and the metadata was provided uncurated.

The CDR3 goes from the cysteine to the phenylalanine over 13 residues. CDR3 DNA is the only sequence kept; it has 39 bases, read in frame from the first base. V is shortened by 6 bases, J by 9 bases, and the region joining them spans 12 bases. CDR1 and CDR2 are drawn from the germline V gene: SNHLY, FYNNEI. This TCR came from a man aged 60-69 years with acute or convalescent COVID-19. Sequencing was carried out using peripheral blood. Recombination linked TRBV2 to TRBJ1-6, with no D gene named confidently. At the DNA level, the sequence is TGTGCCAGCAGCCCAAGCGCCTCTTCACCCCTCCACTTT. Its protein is CASSPSASSPLHF. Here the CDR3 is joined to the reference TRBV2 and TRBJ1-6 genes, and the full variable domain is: EPEVTQTPSHQVTQMGQEVILRCVPISNHLYFYWYRQILGQKVEFLVSFYNNEISEKSEIFDDQFSVERPDGSNFTLKIRSTKLEDSAMYFCASSPSASSPLHFGNGTRLTVT.